These 19 T cell receptor beta chains originate from one sample sequenced in a study of OX40 agonist ivuxolimab in advanced cancers. Repertoires were generated with immunoSEQ multiplex PCR, while TCRdb's copy carries only in-frame clones and drops some. This sample has around 100,000 clones; 95% to 97% occur once, and the top ten carry 2% to 2.5%. Sequenced material: CD4+ or CD8+ T cells sorted from blood, taken in a trial of the OX40 agonist ivuxolimab. All receptors derive from an adult with an advanced solid tumor such as melanoma, head and neck, liver or kidney cancer.

The rearrangement links TRBV4-1 to TRBJ1-2, with 7 bases aligning to TRBD1. J lost 8 bases, V lost 1 base, and 10 bases had no gene match. The germline gives CDR1 MGHRA, CDR2 YSYEKL. The CDR3 is 15 amino acids. CDR3 amino acids: CASSQGVEGANGYTF. In DNA, the CDR3 is TGCGCCAGCAGCCAAGGCGTTGAGGGGGCAAACGGCTACACCTTC.

The V gene is TRBV18, the J gene TRBJ2-3; 7 bases are shared with TRBD1. There are 14 residues in the CDR3. The junction had 3 bases not matched to a gene; V was cut back by 2 bases and J by 4 bases. Germline V gives CDR1 KGHSH, CDR2 LQKENI. DNA of the CDR3: TGTGCCAGCTCACCAGGGACAGCGTCAGATACGCAGTATTTT. Translating gives CASSPGTASDTQYF.

This clone appeared once. V usage is TRBV21-1 and J usage is TRBJ2-1. TRBV21-1 is labeled a pseudogene. CDR3 length equals 16 residues. This chain's CDR3 is CASSKVGDQTYNEQFF. The CDR3, as DNA: TGTGCCAGCAGCAAAGTCGGGGACCAGACCTACAATGAGCAGTTCTTC.

V gene TRBV4-1 combines with J gene TRBJ2-7; D uncertain. Germline V lookup: CDR1 MGHRA, CDR2 YSYEKL. Trimming cost V 1 base and J 6 bases, with 16 bases left between them. The CDR3 consists of 15 residues. This chain's CDR3 is CASSQVPQENSEQYF. CDR3 bases: TGCGCCAGCAGCCAAGTTCCCCAGGAGAATTCCGAGCAGTACTTC.

The V gene is TRBV19, the J gene TRBJ1-1; 7 bases agree with TRBD1. The length of the CDR3 is 11 residues. The V gene end was trimmed by 7 bases and the J gene end by 8 bases; junction bases not matched to a gene: 4. Germline CDR1 and CDR2: LNHDA and SQIVND (reference sequence). This chain's CDR3 is CASTRGQEAFF. CDR3 nucleotides: TGTGCCAGTACCCGGGGACAGGAAGCTTTCTTT.

The rearrangement links TRBV7-9 to TRBJ2-1; 7 nucleotides align to TRBD1. Germline CDR1 is SEHNR and CDR2 is FQNEAQ (reference sequence). The CDR3 extends over 13 amino acids. The ends lost 10 bases at V and 3 bases at J; junction bases unmatched: 6. In DNA form, the CDR3 reads TGTGCCACCACGGACAGGAGCTACAATGAGCAGTTCTTC. Protein product: CATTDRSYNEQFF.

CDR3 in amino acids: CAWSVGGRNEQFF. DNA of the CDR3: TGTGCCTGGAGTGTAGGGGGAAGAAATGAGCAGTTCTTC. This sequence joins TRBV30 and TRBJ2-1; maybe TRBD1 (6 bases). CDR3 length equals 13 residues. CDR1 is GTSNPN and CDR2 is SVGIG in the germline V gene (reference sequence). V dropped 0 bases and J dropped 7 bases, with 10 bases sitting between them.

The J gene is TRBJ2-7, the V gene TRBV28, with 8 bases lining up with TRBD1. Germline lookup yields CDR1 MDHEN and CDR2 SYDVKM. The trim removed 2 bases at V and 6 bases at J, leaving 6 bases unmatched. This CDR3 has 14 amino acids. The CDR3 DNA reads as TGTGCCAGCAGTTTACAGGGGGCTATAGGCGAGCAGTACTTC. Translating it yields CASSLQGAIGEQYF. Supplemented by reference TRBV28 and TRBJ2-7, the full variable domain reads DVKVTQSSRYLVKRTGEKVFLECVQDMDHENMFWYRQDPGLGLRLIYFSYDVKMKEKGDIPEGYSVSREKKERFSLILESASTNQTSMYLCASSLQGAIGEQYFGPGTRLTVT.

The chain has TRBV5-6 and TRBJ1-2; no firm D call. CDR1 is SGHDT and CDR2 is YYEEEE in the germline V gene. With 0 bases removed from V and 8 bases from J, the gap between germline ends came to 8 bases. The CDR3 length is 12 residues. CDR3 bases: TGTGCCAGCAGCTTGGGAGGTTACGGCTACACCTTC. The encoded protein is CASSLGGYGYTF.

The J gene is TRBJ2-7, the V gene TRBV10-1, with a weak D call TRBD1 (5 bases). This CDR3 is 14 amino acids long. The V gene's germline CDR1 is WNHNN and CDR2 SYGVQD (reference sequence). V was pared by 4 bases and J by 3 bases, with 13 bases between. CDR3 protein: CASSGSQGFYEQYF. The CDR3 DNA follows: TGCGCCAGCAGTGGATCGCAGGGCTTCTACGAGCAGTACTTC.

This chain's CDR3 is CASSQPWQGARGYTF. CDR3 nucleotides: TGCGCCAGCAGCCAGCCCTGGCAGGGGGCTCGCGGCTACACCTTC. The chain recombines TRBV4-1 with TRBJ1-2; the match to TRBD1 covers 8 bases. The CDR3 covers 15 residues. The germline V gene has CDR1 MGHRA and CDR2 YSYEKL. Trimming took 3 bases from V and 8 from J; bases not matched to a gene: 11.

The V call is TRBV7-8, the J call TRBJ2-2, with 8 positions matching TRBD1. The CDR3 is 16 residues long. The germline V gene encodes CDR1 SGHVS and CDR2 FQNEAQ. The J segment lost 6 bases and the V segment lost 4 bases, leaving 10 bases of the junction unmatched. The CDR3 DNA reads TGTGCCAGCAGCTCTACAGGGGGGATTAAAGCCGGGGAGCTGTTTTTT. The encoded protein is CASSSTGGIKAGELFF. Looking up the rest from reference TRBV7-8 and TRBJ2-2 gives the full variable domain: GAGVSQSPRYKVAKRGQDVALRCDPISGHVSLFWYQQALGQGPEFLTYFQNEAQLDKSGLPSDRFFAERPEGSVSTLKIQRTQQEDSAVYLCASSSTGGIKAGELFFGEGSRLTVL.

The chain joins TRBV7-8 to TRBJ1-5, with D perhaps TRBD1 (5 bases). Germline loops: CDR1 SGHVS, CDR2 FQNEAQ. V shed 1 base and J shed 7 bases, with 17 bases lying between them. The CDR3 runs 16 residues. CDR3 sequence (DNA): TGTGCCAGCAGCTTAGAGTCCAGACAGTTGATCCAGCCCCAGCATTTT. It encodes CASSLESRQLIQPQHF.

V and J are TRBV28 and TRBJ2-7, with D perhaps matching TRBD1 (6 bases). V was trimmed by 3 bases and J by 2 bases, leaving 14 bases between them. The CDR3 covers 15 residues. The germline CDR1 and CDR2 sequences are MDHEN and SYDVKM. The CDR3 DNA is TGTGCCAGCAGTTTTCCGAGGGGGACGACCTACGAGCAGTACTTC. Translating gives CASSFPRGTTYEQYF.

The genes are TRBV19 and TRBJ1-2, with D unresolved. Between the trimmed V and J ends, which lost 4 bases and 7 bases, there was a span of 19 bases. Germline V gene lookup returns CDR1 LNHDA and CDR2 SQIVND (reference sequence). CDR3 length equals 15 residues. The CDR3 nucleotides read TGTGCCAGTAGTACTGACCGGGCCCATGGAGGTGGCTACACCTTC. Its protein is CASSTDRAHGGGYTF.

On this clone itself: A junction boundary mismatches the germline segment, possibly from a read error. This sequence joins TRBV6-1 and TRBJ1-5; 7 nucleotides line up with TRBD1. The CDR3 sequence is 14 residues long. In germline, CDR1 is MNHNS, CDR2 SASEGT. For the CDR3, the DNA is TGTGCCAGCAGGGAAGACAGGGCCAAGTTGCCCCAGCATTTT. It encodes CASREDRAKLPQHF.

This chain connects TRBV7-9 to TRBJ2-5; 9 bases line up with TRBD2. The CDR3 loop spans 18 amino acids. The V and J ends lost 7 bases and 5 bases, in that order; junction bases with no gene match: 20. Germline assignment: CDR1 SEHNR and CDR2 FQNEAQ (reference sequence). As DNA, the CDR3 is TGTGCCAGCACCGTACTAATAGCGGGAGAGAGGATTCGGGAGACCCAGTACTTC. Translated: CASTVLIAGERIRETQYF.

This chain connects TRBV2 to TRBJ2-5; possibly TRBD2 for D (5 bases). The CDR3 is made up of 16 amino acids. The V end was cut by 4 bases, the J end by 0 bases, with 15 bases between. In germline, CDR1 is SNHLY, CDR2 FYNNEI. In nucleotides, the CDR3 is TGTGCCAGCAGTGGTGAAGGACTCCAGTACCAAGAGACCCAGTACTTC. Amino acid sequence: CASSGEGLQYQETQYF.

The sample holds one count of this clone. The rearrangement uses TRBV13 and TRBJ2-1; D is perhaps TRBD2 (6 bases). The length of the CDR3 is 16 residues. Trimming took 4 bases from V and 5 from J, leaving 18 bases between them. Germline loops: CDR1 PRHDT, CDR2 FYEKMQ (reference sequence). CDR3 bases: TGTGCCAGCAGCTCACGCCATAGCGGATGGCACAATGAGCAGTTCTTC. It codes for CASSSRHSGWHNEQFF.